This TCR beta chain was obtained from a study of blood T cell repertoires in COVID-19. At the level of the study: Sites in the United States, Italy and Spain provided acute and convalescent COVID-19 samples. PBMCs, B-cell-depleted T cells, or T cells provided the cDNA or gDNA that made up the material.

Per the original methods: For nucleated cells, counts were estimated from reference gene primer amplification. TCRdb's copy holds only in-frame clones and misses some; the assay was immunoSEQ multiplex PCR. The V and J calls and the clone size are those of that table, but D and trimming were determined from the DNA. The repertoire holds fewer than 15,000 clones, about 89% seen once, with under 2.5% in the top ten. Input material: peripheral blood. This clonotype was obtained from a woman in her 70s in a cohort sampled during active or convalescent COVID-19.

DNA of the CDR3: TGTGCCAGCAGTTTGTTCCAGGGGCGCGCTGGCGAGCAGTACTTC. Its protein product is CASSLFQGRAGEQYF. The chain recombines TRBV28 with TRBJ2-7, with a weak D call TRBD1 (6 bases). V lost 3 bases and J 6 bases, leaving 18 bases between the germline ends. The CDR3 totals 15 residues. Germline V lookup: CDR1 MDHEN, CDR2 SYDVKM.